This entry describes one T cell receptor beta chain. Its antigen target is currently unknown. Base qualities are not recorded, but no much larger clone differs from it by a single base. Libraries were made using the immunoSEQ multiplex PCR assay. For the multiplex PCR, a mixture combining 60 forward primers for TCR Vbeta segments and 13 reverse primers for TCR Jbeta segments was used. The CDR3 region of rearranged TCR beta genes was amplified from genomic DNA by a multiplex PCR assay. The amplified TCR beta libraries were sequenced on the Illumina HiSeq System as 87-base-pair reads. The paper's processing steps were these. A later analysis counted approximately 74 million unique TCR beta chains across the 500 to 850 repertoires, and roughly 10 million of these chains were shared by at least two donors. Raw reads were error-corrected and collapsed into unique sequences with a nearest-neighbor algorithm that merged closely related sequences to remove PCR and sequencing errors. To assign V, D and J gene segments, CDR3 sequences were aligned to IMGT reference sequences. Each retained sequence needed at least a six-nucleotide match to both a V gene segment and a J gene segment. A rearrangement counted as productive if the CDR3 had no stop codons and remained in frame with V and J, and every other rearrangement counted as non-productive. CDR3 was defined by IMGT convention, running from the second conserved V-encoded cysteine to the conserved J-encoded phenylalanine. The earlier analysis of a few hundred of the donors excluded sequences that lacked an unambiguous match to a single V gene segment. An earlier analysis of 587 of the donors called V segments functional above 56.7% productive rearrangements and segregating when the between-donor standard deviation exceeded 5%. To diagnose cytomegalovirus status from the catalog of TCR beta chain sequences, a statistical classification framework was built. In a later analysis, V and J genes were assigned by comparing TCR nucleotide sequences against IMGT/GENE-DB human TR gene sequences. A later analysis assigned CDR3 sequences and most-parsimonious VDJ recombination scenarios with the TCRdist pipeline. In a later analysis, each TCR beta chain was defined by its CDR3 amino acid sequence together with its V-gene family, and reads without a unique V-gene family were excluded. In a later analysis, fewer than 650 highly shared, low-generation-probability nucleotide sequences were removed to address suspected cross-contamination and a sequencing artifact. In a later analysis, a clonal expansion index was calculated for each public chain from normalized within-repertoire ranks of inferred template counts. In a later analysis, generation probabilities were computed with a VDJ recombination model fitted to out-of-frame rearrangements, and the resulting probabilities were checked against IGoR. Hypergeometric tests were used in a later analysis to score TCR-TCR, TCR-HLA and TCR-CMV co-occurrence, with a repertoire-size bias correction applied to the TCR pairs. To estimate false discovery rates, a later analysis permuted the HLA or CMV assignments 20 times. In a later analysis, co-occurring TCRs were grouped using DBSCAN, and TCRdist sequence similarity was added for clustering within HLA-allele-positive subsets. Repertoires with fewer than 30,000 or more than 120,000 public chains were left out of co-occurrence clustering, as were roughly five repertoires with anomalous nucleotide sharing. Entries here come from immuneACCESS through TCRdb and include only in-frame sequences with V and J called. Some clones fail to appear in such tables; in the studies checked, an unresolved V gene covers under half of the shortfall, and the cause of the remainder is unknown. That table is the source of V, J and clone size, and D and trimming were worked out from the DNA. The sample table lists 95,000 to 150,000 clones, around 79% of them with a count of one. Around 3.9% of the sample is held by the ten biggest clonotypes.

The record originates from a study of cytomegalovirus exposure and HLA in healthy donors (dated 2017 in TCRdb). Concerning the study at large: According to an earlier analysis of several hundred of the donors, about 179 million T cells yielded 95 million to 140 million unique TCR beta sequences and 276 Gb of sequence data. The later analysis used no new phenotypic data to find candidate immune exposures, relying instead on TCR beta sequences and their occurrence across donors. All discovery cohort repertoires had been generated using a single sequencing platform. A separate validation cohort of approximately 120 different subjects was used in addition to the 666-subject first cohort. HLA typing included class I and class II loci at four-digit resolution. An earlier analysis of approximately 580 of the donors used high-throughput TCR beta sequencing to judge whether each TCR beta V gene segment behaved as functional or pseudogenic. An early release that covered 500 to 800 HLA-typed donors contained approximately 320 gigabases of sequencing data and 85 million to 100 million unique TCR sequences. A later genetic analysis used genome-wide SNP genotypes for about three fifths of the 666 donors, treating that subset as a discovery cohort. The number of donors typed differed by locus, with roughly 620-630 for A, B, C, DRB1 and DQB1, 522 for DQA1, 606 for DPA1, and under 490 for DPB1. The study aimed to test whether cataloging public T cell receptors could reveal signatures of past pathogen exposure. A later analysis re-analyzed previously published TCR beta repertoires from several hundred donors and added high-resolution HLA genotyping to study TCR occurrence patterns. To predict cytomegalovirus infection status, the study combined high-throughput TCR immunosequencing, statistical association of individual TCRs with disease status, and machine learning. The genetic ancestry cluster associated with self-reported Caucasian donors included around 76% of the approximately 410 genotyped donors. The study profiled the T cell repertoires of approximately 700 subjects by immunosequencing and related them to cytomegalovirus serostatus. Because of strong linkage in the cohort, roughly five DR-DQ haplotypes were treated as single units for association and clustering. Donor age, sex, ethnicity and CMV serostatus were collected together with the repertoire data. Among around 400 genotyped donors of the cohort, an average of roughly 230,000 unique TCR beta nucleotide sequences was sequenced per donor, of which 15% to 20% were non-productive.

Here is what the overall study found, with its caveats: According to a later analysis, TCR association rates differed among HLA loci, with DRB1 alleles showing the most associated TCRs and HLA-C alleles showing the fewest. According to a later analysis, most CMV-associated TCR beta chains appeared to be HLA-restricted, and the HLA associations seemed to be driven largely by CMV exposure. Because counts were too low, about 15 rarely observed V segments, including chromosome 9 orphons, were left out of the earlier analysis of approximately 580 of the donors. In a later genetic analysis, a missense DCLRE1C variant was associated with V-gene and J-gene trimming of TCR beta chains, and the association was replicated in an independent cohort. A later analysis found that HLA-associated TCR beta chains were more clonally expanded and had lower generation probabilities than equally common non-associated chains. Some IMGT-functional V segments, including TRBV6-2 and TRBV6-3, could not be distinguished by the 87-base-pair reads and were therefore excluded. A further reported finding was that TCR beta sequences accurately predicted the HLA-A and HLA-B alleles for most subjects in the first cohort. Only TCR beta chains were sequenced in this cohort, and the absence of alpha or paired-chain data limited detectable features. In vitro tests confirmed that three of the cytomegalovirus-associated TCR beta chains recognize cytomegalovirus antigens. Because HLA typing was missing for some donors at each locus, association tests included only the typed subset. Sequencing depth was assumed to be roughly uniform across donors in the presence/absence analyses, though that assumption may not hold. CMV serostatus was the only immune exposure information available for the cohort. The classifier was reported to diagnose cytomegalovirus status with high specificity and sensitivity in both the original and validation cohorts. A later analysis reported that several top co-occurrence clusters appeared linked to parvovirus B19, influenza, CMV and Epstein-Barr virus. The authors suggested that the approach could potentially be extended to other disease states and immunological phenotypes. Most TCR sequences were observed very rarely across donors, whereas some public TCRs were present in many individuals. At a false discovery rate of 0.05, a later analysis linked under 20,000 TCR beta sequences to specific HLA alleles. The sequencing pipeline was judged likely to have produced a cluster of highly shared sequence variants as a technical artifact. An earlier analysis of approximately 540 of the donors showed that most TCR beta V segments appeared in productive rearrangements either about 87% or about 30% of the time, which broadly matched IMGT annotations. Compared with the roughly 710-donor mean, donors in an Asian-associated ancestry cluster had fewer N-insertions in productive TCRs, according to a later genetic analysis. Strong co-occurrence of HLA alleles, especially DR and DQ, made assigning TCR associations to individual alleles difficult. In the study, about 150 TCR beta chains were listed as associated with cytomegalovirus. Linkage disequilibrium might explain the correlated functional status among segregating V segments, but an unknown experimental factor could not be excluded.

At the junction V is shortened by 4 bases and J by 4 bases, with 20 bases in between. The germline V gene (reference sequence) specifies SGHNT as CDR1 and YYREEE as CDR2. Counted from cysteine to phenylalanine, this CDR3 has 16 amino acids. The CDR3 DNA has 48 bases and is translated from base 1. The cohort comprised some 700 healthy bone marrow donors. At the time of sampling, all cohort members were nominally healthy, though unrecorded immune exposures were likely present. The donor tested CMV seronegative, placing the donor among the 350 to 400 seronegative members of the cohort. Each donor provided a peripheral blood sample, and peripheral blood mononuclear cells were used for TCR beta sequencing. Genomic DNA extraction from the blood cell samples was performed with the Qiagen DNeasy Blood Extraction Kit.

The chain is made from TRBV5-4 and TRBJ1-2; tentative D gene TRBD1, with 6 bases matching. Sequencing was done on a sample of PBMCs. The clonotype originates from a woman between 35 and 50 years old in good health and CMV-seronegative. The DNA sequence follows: TGTGCCAGCAGCCCGGGCACAGGGCGCATTTTCTATGGCTACACCTTC. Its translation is CASSPGTGRIFYGYTF.